The 9 T cell receptor beta chains reported below all come from one sample, sequenced in a study of blood T cell repertoires in COVID-19. Profiled with immunoSEQ multiplex PCR; TCRdb holds only in-frame clones, not every one. The data contain over 110,000 clones, roughly 88% of them seen just once; the ten biggest clones take up 28%. Sequencing input: peripheral blood. The receptors come from a human donor in a cohort sampled during active COVID-19.

The rearrangement uses TRBV3-1 (or the pseudogene TRBV3-2) and TRBJ2-7; TRBD1 aligns across 8 bases. The germline V gene encodes CDR1 LGHDT and CDR2 YNNKEL (reference sequence). V trimming: 3 bases; J trimming: 2 bases; junction bases outside the gene matches: 0. The CDR3 is made up of 13 amino acids. The CDR3, as DNA: TGTGCCAGCAGCCACAGGGGGCCCTACGAGCAGTACTTC. It is translated as CASSHRGPYEQYF.

This chain uses TRBV5-1 with TRBJ2-7; weak D call: TRBD2 (5 bases). The V end was cut by 0 bases, the J end by 5 bases, with 12 bases between. Germline V gene sequence: CDR1 SGHRS, CDR2 YFSETQ. This CDR3 spans 14 amino acids. The CDR3 coding sequence is TGCGCCAGCAGCTTGGGGACTGGAGGCGACGAGCAGTACTTC. Protein product: CASSLGTGGDEQYF.

This clone is a singleton in its sample. The chain recombines TRBV4-1 with TRBJ2-7; D might be TRBD2 (6 bases). CDR3 length: 13 residues. Germline CDR1 is MGHRA and CDR2 is YSYEKL. V shed 2 bases and J shed 3 bases, with 8 bases lying between them. CDR3 DNA sequence: TGCGCCAGCAGCCAAAGGGGAGGCTACGAGCAGTACTTC. Amino acids: CASSQRGGYEQYF.

V is TRBV5-1 and J is TRBJ2-3; 7 positions agree with TRBD1. Germline loops: CDR1 SGHRS, CDR2 YFSETQ. The CDR3 is 13 residues long. With V trimmed by 5 bases and J by 4 bases, 4 bases remained unmatched. This chain's CDR3 is CASRDQGADTQYF. For the CDR3, the DNA is TGCGCCAGCAGGGATCAGGGGGCAGATACGCAGTATTTT. Complete variable domain (other parts from reference TRBV5-1 and TRBJ2-3): KAGVTQTPRYLIKTRGQQVTLSCSPISGHRSVSWYQQTPGQGLQFLFEYFSETQRNKGNFPGRFSGRQFSNSRSEMNVSTLELGDSALYLCASRDQGADTQYFGPGTRLTVL.

The chain links TRBV15 to TRBJ1-1; no clear D. The ends were cut back, 0 bases at V and 2 bases at J, with 7 bases in the middle. CDR1 and CDR2 from the germline V gene are LNHNV and YYDKDF (reference sequence). The CDR3 runs 14 residues. The CDR3 here is CATSRDFQNTEAFF. The CDR3 DNA follows: TGTGCCACCAGCAGAGATTTCCAAAACACTGAAGCTTTCTTT.

V is TRBV4-2 and J is TRBJ2-1, with TRBD1 identical over 10 bases. This CDR3 spans 15 amino acids. Trimming took 1 base from V and 7 from J; bases not matched to a gene: 4. From germline, CDR1 is LGHNA and CDR2 YNFKEQ. CDR3 loop: CASSQVRTGGNEQFF. The CDR3 nucleotides read TGTGCCAGCAGCCAAGTGAGGACAGGGGGAAATGAGCAGTTCTTC.

This clone was observed a handful of times. The chain combines TRBV6-1 with TRBJ2-7; possible D gene TRBD2, 6 bases. Between the trimmed V and J ends, which lost 4 bases and 2 bases, there was a span of 18 bases. CDR1 is MNHNS and CDR2 is SASEGT in the germline V gene. This CDR3 has 16 residues. CDR3 protein: CASSALGGVWPYEQYF. DNA of the CDR3: TGTGCCAGCAGTGCCCTCGGAGGGGTATGGCCCTACGAGCAGTACTTC.

This chain links TRBV9 with TRBJ2-1; 7 bases are a match to TRBD2. The CDR3 has 18 residues. J gave up 8 bases and V 0 bases, and 17 bases lay outside the gene matches. CDR1 SGDLS and CDR2 YYNGEE come from the germline V gene. CDR3 protein: CASSVAIDPRAGRDEQFF. CDR3 sequence (DNA): TGTGCCAGCAGCGTAGCCATAGACCCCCGGGCAGGGAGGGATGAGCAGTTCTTC.

The CDR3 region has the DNA TGTGCCAGCTCACCACACAGGGACAGCGGCTACACCTTC. Translated: CASSPHRDSGYTF. The gene calls are TRBV18 and TRBJ1-2; 7 bases match TRBD1. The CDR3 has 13 residues. The V and J ends lost 1 base and 8 bases, in that order; junction bases with no gene match: 4. Germline V CDR1 and CDR2: KGHSH, LQKENI.